This TCR beta chain is from a study of T cell clonality in common variable immunodeficiency. Heparinized whole blood, roughly 5 to 8.5 ml, came from each donor. Sequenced by immunoSEQ multiplex PCR; TCRdb stores in-frame clones only, minus some. The sample has more than 20,000 clones, none seen only once. Trimming left V 5 bases short and J 1 base short, with 12 bases between. CDR3 size: 15 residues. Per germline, CDR1 SEHNR and CDR2 FQNEAQ (reference sequence). General observations from the study: Reportedly, TCR beta sequences from common variable immunodeficiency showed fewer deletions and N-nucleotide insertions. CVID patient heterogeneity limited repertoire-clinical complication correlations. Compared with healthy controls, CVID subjects showed increased TCRbeta clonality, mostly in about a third. Shared TCRbeta clones were fewer between CVID subjects than controls.

This clone was counted at least ten times. Its specificity is not known. The read ends 3 residues before the CDR3 terminus; that terminus is restored from the germline J gene. Sequenced sample: peripheral blood mononuclear cells. This sequence joins TRBV7-9 and TRBJ1-5, with D possibly TRBD1 on 5 matching bases. The TCR sequence derives from a human donor with common variable immunodeficiency. The sequenced part of the CDR3 DNA is TGTGCCAGCAGCCTGACCGGGGGGAGCAATCAGCCC. This gives the protein CASSLTGGSNQP. The full CDR3 protein reads CASSLTGGSNQPQHF.